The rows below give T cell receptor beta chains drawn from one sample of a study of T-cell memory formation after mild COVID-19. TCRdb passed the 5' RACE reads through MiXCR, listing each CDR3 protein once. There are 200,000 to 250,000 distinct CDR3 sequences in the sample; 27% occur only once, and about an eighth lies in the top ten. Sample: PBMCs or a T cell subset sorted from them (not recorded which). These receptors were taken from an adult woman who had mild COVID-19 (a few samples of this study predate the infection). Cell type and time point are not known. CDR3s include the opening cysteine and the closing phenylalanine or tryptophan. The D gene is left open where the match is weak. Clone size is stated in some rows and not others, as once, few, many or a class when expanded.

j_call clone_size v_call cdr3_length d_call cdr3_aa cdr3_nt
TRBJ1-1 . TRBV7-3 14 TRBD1 CASSPRTGSTEAFF TGTGCCAGCAGCCCACGGACAGGGTCCACTGAAGCTTTCTTT
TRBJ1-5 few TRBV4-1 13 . CASSQDGAQPQHF TGCGCCAGCAGCCAAGATGGGGCCCAGCCCCAGCATTTT
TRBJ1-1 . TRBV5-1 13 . CASHGVGNTEAFF TGCGCCAGCCATGGGGTGGGGAACACTGAAGCTTTCTTT
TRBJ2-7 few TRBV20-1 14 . CSASPGVAPYEQYF TGCAGTGCTAGCCCTGGGGTAGCCCCCTACGAGCAGTACTTC
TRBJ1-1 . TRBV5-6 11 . CASSLWTEAFF TGTGCCAGCAGCTTATGGACTGAAGCTTTCTTT
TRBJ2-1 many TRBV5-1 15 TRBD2 CASSFGAGLYNEQFF TGCGCCAGCAGCTTTGGAGCGGGACTATACAATGAGCAGTTCTTC
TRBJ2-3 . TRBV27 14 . CASTPLLYTDTQYF TGTGCCAGCACCCCCTTATTGTATACAGATACGCAGTATTTT
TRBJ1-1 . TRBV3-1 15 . CASSQNRISNTEAFF TGTGCCAGCAGCCAGAACAGAATTTCCAACACTGAAGCTTTCTTT
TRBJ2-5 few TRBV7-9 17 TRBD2 CASSPGRGGPYQETQYF TGTGCCAGCAGCCCCGGACGGGGGGGCCCGTACCAAGAGACCCAGTACTTC
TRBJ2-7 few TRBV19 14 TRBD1 CASSHTGTAYEQYF TGTGCCAGTAGCCACACTGGGACAGCCTACGAGCAGTACTTC
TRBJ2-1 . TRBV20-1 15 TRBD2 CSAGLAGGFYNEQFF TGCAGTGCTGGACTAGCGGGAGGCTTCTACAATGAGCAGTTCTTC
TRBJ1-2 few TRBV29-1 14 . CSARGQTANYGYTF TGCAGCGCCCGAGGGCAGACAGCTAACTATGGCTACACCTTC
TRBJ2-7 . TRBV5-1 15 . CASSFGPGLSYEQYF TGCGCCAGCAGCTTCGGTCCAGGGCTTTCCTACGAGCAGTACTTC
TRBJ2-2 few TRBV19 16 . CASSISFWMGTGELFF TGTGCCAGTAGTATCTCGTTTTGGATGGGCACCGGGGAGCTGTTTTTT
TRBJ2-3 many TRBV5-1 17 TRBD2 CASSLGLAGASTDTQYF TGCGCCAGCAGCCTGGGACTAGCGGGAGCTAGCACAGATACGCAGTATTTT
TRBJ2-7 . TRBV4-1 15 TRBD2 CASSRQASGTYEQYF TGCGCCAGCAGCCGGCAGGCTAGCGGGACCTACGAGCAGTACTTC
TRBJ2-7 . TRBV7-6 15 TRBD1 CASSLSEGASYEQYF TGTGCCAGCAGCTTATCAGAGGGGGCGTCCTACGAGCAGTACTTC
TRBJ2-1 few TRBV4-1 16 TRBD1 CASSQDLGTGGNEQFF TGCGCCAGCAGCCAAGATCTTGGGACAGGGGGCAATGAGCAGTTCTTC
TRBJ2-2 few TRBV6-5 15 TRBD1 CASSFRQGYTGELFF TGTGCCAGCAGTTTCCGACAGGGATACACCGGGGAGCTGTTTTTT
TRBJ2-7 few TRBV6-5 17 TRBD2 CASSYVASGRSRYEQYF TGTGCCAGCAGTTACGTGGCTAGCGGGAGATCGCGCTACGAGCAGTACTTC
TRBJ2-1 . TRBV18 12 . CASSPPRAEQFF TGTGCCAGCTCACCACCGCGAGCGGAGCAGTTCTTC
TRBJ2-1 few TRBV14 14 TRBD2 CASSPKETSDEQFF TGTGCCAGCAGCCCGAAAGAGACTAGCGATGAGCAGTTCTTC
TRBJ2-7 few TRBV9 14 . CASSVEPKGSEQYF TGTGCCAGCAGCGTAGAACCCAAGGGGTCCGAGCAGTACTTC
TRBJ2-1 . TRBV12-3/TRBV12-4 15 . CASSPKQPWADEQFF TGTGCCAGCAGCCCCAAGCAGCCCTGGGCAGATGAGCAGTTCTTC
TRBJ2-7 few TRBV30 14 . CAWSSRGAGYEQYF TGTGCCTGGAGTTCCAGGGGAGCGGGCTACGAGCAGTACTTC
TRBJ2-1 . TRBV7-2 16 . CASSGGGVSSYNEQFF TGTGCCAGCAGCGGAGGGGGCGTTAGCTCCTACAATGAGCAGTTCTTC
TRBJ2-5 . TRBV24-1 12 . CATSDQGETQYF TGTGCCACCAGTGATCAGGGGGAGACCCAGTACTTC
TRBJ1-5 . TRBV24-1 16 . CATSDAGVFGNQPQHF TGTGCCACCAGTGATGCAGGGGTATTCGGCAATCAGCCCCAGCATTTT
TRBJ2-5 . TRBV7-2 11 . CASSLAGVQYF TGTGCCAGCAGCTTGGCCGGGGTCCAGTACTTC
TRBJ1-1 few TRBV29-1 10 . CSAGDVEAFF TGCAGCGCGGGAGATGTGGAAGCTTTCTTT
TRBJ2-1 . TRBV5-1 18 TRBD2 CASSSGLAGVARGNEQFF TGCGCCAGCAGCTCGGGACTAGCGGGGGTGGCTAGAGGCAATGAGCAGTTCTTC
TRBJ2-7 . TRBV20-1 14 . CSAPTPLSSYEQYF TGCAGTGCCCCGACTCCTCTGAGCTCCTACGAGCAGTACTTC
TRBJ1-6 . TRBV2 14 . CASRNTRLDSPLHF TGTGCCAGCAGAAATACAAGGCTTGACTCACCCCTCCACTTT
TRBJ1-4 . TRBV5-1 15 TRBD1 CASRSTGATNEKLFF TGCGCCAGCAGATCTACAGGGGCAACTAATGAAAAACTGTTTTTT
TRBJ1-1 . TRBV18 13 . CASSPIRGGEAFF TGTGCCAGCTCACCAATAAGGGGCGGTGAAGCTTTCTTT
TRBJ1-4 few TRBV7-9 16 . CASSLFGGTNSEKLFF TGTGCCAGCAGCTTATTCGGCGGGACCAATTCCGAAAAACTGTTTTTT
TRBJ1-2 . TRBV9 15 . CASSVSLGGDYGYTF TGTGCCAGCAGCGTGTCCCTGGGGGGGGACTATGGCTACACCTTC
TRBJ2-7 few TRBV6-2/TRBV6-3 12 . CAIRDGTYEQYF TGTGCCATCCGGGACGGAACCTACGAGCAGTACTTC
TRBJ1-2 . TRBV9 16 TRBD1 CASSVAFEGADYGYTF TGTGCCAGCAGCGTAGCTTTTGAGGGGGCGGACTATGGCTACACCTTC
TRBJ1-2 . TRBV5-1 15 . CASSLASGLTYGYTF TGCGCCAGCAGCTTGGCCTCGGGACTGACCTATGGCTACACCTTC
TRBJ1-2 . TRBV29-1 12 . CSVDAGAVGYTF TGCAGCGTTGACGCAGGGGCGGTTGGCTACACCTTC
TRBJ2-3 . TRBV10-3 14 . CAISKGDNTDTQYF TGTGCCATCAGTAAGGGAGACAATACAGATACGCAGTATTTT